Following are 10 T cell receptor beta chains from one sample sequenced in a study of regulatory T cells in long-lasting Graves disease. For TCR beta, libraries came from iRepertoire HTBI primers and Arm-PCR of CDR3 regions. TCRdb re-called the multiplex PCR reads through MiXCR, storing one row per CDR3 protein. The sample holds 400,000 to 550,000 distinct CDR3 sequences; 15% to 20% are singletons and the top ten take approximately 22%. Time point reported: newly diagnosed GD, antithyroid drugs for less than 3 months. RNA isolated from PBMCs was used to make the TCR library. These data were likewise used in another study, on T cells in Graves' hyperthyroidism and ophthalmopathy.

This specimen was peripheral blood mononuclear cells (PBMCs), taken at new diagnosis, from a patient treated with antithyroid drugs. The receptors stem from a young woman with Graves disease.

This clonotype was observed at least ten times. The J gene is TRBJ1-6, the V gene TRBV6-1; 7 bases are shared with TRBD1. CDR1 is MNHNS, CDR2 SASEGT, per germline. The CDR3 contains 14 residues. V shed 8 bases and J 5 bases; nucleotides not matched to a gene: 6. As DNA, the CDR3 is TGTGCCAGCGCGAAGGGGGCTGATAATTCACCCCTCCACTTT. This encodes CASAKGADNSPLHF.

This clonotype was seen only once. With a much larger clone just one base away, this may be a read error. The rearrangement joins TRBV27 to TRBJ2-7; D may be TRBD2 (6 bases). CDR3 length equals 17 residues. Germline V gene sequence: CDR1 MNHEY, CDR2 SMNVEV (reference sequence). V lost 5 bases, J lost 7 bases, and 27 bases lay in between. The CDR3 here is CASSPPGAGRLSNEQYF. The DNA of the CDR3 is TGTGCCAGCAGTCCTCCCGGAGCGGGCAGGTTGTCAAATGAGCAGTACTTC.

As concerns this clonotype: A much more abundant neighbour one base away suggests this may be a read error. The chain recombines TRBV5-5 with TRBJ2-5; 8 nucleotides line up with TRBD2. Germline V gives CDR1 SGHKS, CDR2 YYEKEE (reference sequence). The CDR3 sequence is 16 residues long. With V trimmed by 0 bases and J by 5 bases, 9 bases remained unmatched. The CDR3 DNA is TGTGCCAGCAGCTTGGCGGCGGGAGGATGCGCGGAGACCCAGTACTTC. Translation: CASSLAAGGCAETQYF.

This clonotype was picked up a small number of times. V usage is TRBV9 and J usage is TRBJ2-3; 8 nucleotides line up with TRBD2. CDR3 length: 19 amino acids. Germline CDR1 SGDLS, CDR2 YYNGEE. Trimming at V came to 3 bases and at J to 3 bases, leaving 18 bases not matched to a gene. CDR3 nucleotides: TGTGCCAGCAGCGCCAACCCCTTAGAAGCGGGAGCCCCAACAGATACGCAGTATTTT. This codes for CASSANPLEAGAPTDTQYF.

This clonotype was detected many times. The chain links TRBV7-8 to TRBJ2-3; D is undetermined. From germline, CDR1 is SGHVS and CDR2 FQNEAQ. V was pared by 5 bases and J by 0 bases, with 9 bases between. The CDR3 has 14 amino acids. The CDR3 protein is CASSPRRSTDTQYF. The CDR3 bases are TGTGCCAGCAGCCCCAGACGGAGCACAGATACGCAGTATTTT.

This clonotype was seen ten or more times. The chain links TRBV20-1 to TRBJ2-5, with D maybe TRBD2 (5 bases). V was pared by 1 base and J by 2 bases, with 17 bases between. CDR1 and CDR2 from the germline V gene are DFQATT and SNEGSKA (reference sequence). This CDR3 region has 16 residues. CDR3: CSARVSALAAQETQYF. The CDR3 DNA is TGCAGTGCTAGAGTATCCGCCCTAGCAGCACAAGAGACCCAGTACTTC.

This clonotype was found a few times. The gene calls are TRBV4-2 and TRBJ2-3; 10 bases align to TRBD2. Losses at the gene ends were 3 bases for V and 1 base for J; bases not matched to a gene: 4. Germline V gene data show CDR1 as LGHNA and CDR2 as YNFKEQ. There are 16 residues in the CDR3. The CDR3 protein is CASSQPGLAGTDTQYF. Written as DNA, the CDR3 is TGTGCCAGCAGCCAGCCCGGACTAGCGGGCACAGATACGCAGTATTTT.

The CDR3 DNA follows: TGTGCCAGCAGCCCACTAGCGGGAGTGGGCGAGCAGTACTTC. It encodes CASSPLAGVGEQYF. This rearrangement joins TRBV7-9 to TRBJ2-7; TRBD2 matches 11 bases. After removal of 5 bases from V and 6 bases from J, the junction contained 6 bases not matched to a gene. CDR1 SEHNR and CDR2 FQNEAQ come from the germline V gene (reference sequence). The CDR3 extends over 14 amino acids.

This clonotype has at least ten counts. The chain employs TRBV11-2 and TRBJ2-1; D possibly uses TRBD1 or TRBD2 (5 bases each). Germline V gene sequence: CDR1 SGHAT, CDR2 FQNNGV. Trimming left V 3 bases short and J 1 base short, with 7 bases between. The CDR3 contains 14 residues. The CDR3 reads CASSLGVSYNEQFF. CDR3 bases: TGTGCCAGCAGCTTGGGGGTATCCTACAATGAGCAGTTCTTC.

This clonotype has more than one count but fewer than ten. At one boundary the junction diverges from the germline segment, which might be a read error. This chain connects TRBV6-2 or TRBV6-3 to TRBJ2-7; 7 bases line up with TRBD1. Germline V gives CDR1 MNHEY, CDR2 SVGEGT. The CDR3 has 16 amino acids. CDR3 sequence (DNA): TGTGCCAGCAGTGACTCCGGGACAGAGAACTCCTACGAGCAGTACTTC. Protein product: CASSDSGTENSYEQYF.